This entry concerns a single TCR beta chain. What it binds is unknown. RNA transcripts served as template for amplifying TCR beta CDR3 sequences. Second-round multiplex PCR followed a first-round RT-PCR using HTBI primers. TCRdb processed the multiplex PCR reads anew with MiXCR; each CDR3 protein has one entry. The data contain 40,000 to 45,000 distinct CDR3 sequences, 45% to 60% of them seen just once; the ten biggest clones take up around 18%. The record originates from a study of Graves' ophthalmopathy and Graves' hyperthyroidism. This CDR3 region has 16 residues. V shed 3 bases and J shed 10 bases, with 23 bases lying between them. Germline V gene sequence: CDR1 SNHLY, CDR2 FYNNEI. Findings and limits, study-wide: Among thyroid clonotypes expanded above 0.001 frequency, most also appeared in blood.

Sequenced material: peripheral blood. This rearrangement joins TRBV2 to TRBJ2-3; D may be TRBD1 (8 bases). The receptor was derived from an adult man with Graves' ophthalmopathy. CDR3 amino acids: CASSDEVTGGGAAQYF. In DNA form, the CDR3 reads TGTGCCAGCAGTGATGAAGTCACAGGGGGGGGCGCGGCGCAGTATTTT.